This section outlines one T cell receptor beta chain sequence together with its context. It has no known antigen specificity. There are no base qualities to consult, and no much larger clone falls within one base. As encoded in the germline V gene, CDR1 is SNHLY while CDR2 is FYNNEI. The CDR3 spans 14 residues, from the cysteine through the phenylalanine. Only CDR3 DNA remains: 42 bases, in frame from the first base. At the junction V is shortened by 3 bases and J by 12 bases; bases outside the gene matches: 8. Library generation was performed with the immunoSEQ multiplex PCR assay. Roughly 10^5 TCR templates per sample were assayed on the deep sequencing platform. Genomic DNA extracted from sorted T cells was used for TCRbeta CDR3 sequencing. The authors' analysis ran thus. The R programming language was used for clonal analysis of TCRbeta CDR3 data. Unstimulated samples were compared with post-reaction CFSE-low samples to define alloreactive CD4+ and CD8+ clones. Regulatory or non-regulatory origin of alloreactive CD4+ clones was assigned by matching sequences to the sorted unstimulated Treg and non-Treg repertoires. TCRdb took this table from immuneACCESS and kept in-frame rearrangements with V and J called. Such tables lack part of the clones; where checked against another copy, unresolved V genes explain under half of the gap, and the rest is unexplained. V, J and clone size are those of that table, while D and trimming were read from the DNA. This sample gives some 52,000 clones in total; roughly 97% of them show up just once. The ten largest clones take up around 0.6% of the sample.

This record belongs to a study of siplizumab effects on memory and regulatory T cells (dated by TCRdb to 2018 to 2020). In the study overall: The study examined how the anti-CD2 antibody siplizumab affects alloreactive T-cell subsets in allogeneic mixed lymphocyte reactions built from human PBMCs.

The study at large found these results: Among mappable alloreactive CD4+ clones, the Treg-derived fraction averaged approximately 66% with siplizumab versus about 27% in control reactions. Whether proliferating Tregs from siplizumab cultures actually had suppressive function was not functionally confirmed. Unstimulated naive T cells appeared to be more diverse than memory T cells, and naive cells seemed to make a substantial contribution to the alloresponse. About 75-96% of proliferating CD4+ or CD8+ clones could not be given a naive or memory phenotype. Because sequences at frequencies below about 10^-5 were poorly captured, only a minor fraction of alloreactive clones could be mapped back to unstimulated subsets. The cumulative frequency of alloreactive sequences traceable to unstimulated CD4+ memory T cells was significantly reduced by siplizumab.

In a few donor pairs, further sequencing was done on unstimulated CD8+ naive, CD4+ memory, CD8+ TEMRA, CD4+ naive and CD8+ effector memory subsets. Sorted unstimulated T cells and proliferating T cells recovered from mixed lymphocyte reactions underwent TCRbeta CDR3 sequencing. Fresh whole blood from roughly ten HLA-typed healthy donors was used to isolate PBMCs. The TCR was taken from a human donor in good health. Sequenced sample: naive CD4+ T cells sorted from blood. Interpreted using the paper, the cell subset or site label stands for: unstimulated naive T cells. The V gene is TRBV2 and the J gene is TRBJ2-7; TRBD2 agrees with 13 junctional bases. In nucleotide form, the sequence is TGTGCCAGCAGTGACAGACTAGCGGGAGGACGGAGGTACTTC. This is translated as CASSDRLAGGRRYF.